One T cell receptor (beta chain) is described in this entry. What it recognizes is unknown. This specimen belongs to a study of T cell responses to AZD1222 COVID-19 vaccine. Study-level results: Only a handful of AZD1222 recipients tested seropositive at baseline.

The data were produced by immunoSEQ multiplex PCR, yet TCRdb's version contains in-frame clones alone and is incomplete. This table holds approximately 130,000 clones, 92% found once. CDR3 length: 17 residues. V lost 5 bases and J lost 0; bases outside the gene matches: 11. Per the germline V gene, CDR1 is SGHTA and CDR2 is FQGTGA. The V call is TRBV7-3, the J call TRBJ2-3, with 7 nucleotides matching TRBD2. The clonotype comes from an adult in good health. The starting material was peripheral blood, obtained on day 0 of AZD1222 vaccination. The CDR3 DNA is TGTGCCAGCAGCCGCGAACCACTAGCGATTAGCACAGATACGCAGTATTTT. It is translated as CASSREPLAISTDTQYF. The variable domain in full, with the rest retrieved from reference TRBV7-3 and TRBJ2-3, is GAGVSQTPSNKVTEKGKYVELRCDPISGHTALYWYRQSLGQGPEFLIYFQGTGAADDSGLPNDRFFAVRPEGSVSTLKIQRTERGDSAVYLCASSREPLAISTDTQYFGPGTRLTVL.